These T cell receptor beta chains were read from a single sample in a study of blood T cell repertoires in COVID-19. TCRdb's table, derived via immunoSEQ multiplex PCR, lists solely in-frame clones and lacks some. The sample yields tens of thousands of clones, more than 75% seen once. What was sequenced was peripheral blood. These receptors were taken from a human donor in a cohort sampled during active COVID-19. Each CDR3 is given with its conserved first and last residue. A D gene is named only where the DNA matches it firmly. Size values are once, few and many counts, or a class for expanded clones, and some rows have none.

D,size,J,V,DNA,CDR3
TRBD2,.,TRBJ2-3,TRBV2,TGTGCCAGCGGGAGGGCTAGCGACACAGATACGCAGTATTTT,CASGRASDTDTQYF
TRBD1,.,TRBJ1-4,TRBV5-1,TGCGCCAGCAGCTTGTTACAGGGGGCAACTAATGAAAAACTGTTTTTT,CASSLLQGATNEKLFF
.,.,TRBJ2-7,TRBV5-6,TGTGCCAGCAGCTTGGACGTGGGACAATTCTCCTACGAGCAGTACTTC,CASSLDVGQFSYEQYF
.,.,TRBJ1-5,TRBV6-1,TGTGCCAGCAGTGAGAGTTATAGCAATCAGCCCCAGCATTTT,CASSESYSNQPQHF
TRBD1,.,TRBJ2-4,TRBV3-1/TRBV3-2,TGTGCCAGCAGCAAAGGGGACAGCTTAAAAAACATTCAGTACTTC,CASSKGDSLKNIQYF
TRBD1,few,TRBJ2-7,TRBV2,TGTGCCAGCAGTGCCGGGACAGGGACCGAGCAGTACTTC,CASSAGTGTEQYF
TRBD2,.,TRBJ2-5,TRBV4-1,TGCGCCAGCAGCCATATCCTGGGAGGGGAAGAGACCCAGTACTTC,CASSHILGGEETQYF
TRBD1,.,TRBJ1-4,TRBV19,TGTGCCAGTAGTATCCGACAGGGGGCGAATGAAAAACTGTTTTTT,CASSIRQGANEKLFF
.,few,TRBJ1-1,TRBV4-1,TGCGCCAGCAGCCAAGACGCAGGGATGAACACTGAAGCTTTCTTT,CASSQDAGMNTEAFF
.,.,TRBJ1-2,TRBV5-6,TGTGCCAGCAGTACAGGGTACTATGGCTACACCTTC,CASSTGYYGYTF
TRBD1,.,TRBJ1-2,TRBV14,TGTGCCAGCAGCCAAGGCGGACAGGGAAAAAGTCGTGGCTACACCTTC,CASSQGGQGKSRGYTF
TRBD2,.,TRBJ2-7,TRBV3-1/TRBV3-2,TGTGCCAGCAGCCCTGGACTAGCGGGGGCCTACGAGCAGTACTTC,CASSPGLAGAYEQYF
.,once,TRBJ1-2,TRBV6-1,TGTGCCAGCAGTGAAGGGGACAAGCTCTTACATGGCTACACCTTC,CASSEGDKLLHGYTF
.,.,TRBJ1-2,TRBV5-4,TGTGCCAGCAGCCTAGCCGGGACTAACTATGGCTACACCTTC,CASSLAGTNYGYTF
.,once,TRBJ2-7,TRBV27,TGTGCCAGCAGTTTATCTGGGGCGTACTACGAGCAGTACTTC,CASSLSGAYYEQYF
.,.,TRBJ2-3,TRBV5-1,TGCGCCAGCAGCCCCCGGGACTCCGCACGGGATACGCAGTATTTT,CASSPRDSARDTQYF
.,.,TRBJ1-2,TRBV19,TGTGCCAGCAAAACCCAGGGCGGCGGCTACACCTTC,CASKTQGGGYTF
.,.,TRBJ1-2,TRBV30,TGTGCCTGGAGTTACAGGGTCGGCTACACCTTC,CAWSYRVGYTF
.,.,TRBJ1-1,TRBV7-9,TGTGCCAGCAGCTTTTTCCTCGACAGAAACACTGAAGCTTTCTTT,CASSFFLDRNTEAFF
.,.,TRBJ1-2,TRBV5-4,TGTGCCAGCAGCTTGACAGGAAGGGCTTATGGCTACACCTTC,CASSLTGRAYGYTF
.,.,TRBJ2-7,TRBV5-5,TGTGCCAGCAGGGAATGGGGGCTGGGCGAGCAGTACTTC,CASREWGLGEQYF
.,.,TRBJ2-7,TRBV18,TGTGCCAGCTCACCACCCGAGAGGAAGCAGTACTTC,CASSPPERKQYF
TRBD2,.,TRBJ2-7,TRBV5-1,TGCGCCAGCAGAAGCGGGGGGGACGGAACCTACGAGCAGTACTTC,CASRSGGDGTYEQYF
.,.,TRBJ2-1,TRBV4-1,TGCGCCAGCAGCCAAGACAAGGGGAATGAGCAGTTCTTC,CASSQDKGNEQFF
.,.,TRBJ2-3,TRBV2,TGTGCCAGCAGTGAGGGCCTAATAAGGGATACGCAGTATTTT,CASSEGLIRDTQYF
.,.,TRBJ1-1,TRBV28,TGTGCCAGCAGTTATGGGGGGGGGAACACTGAAGCTTTCTTT,CASSYGGGNTEAFF
.,.,TRBJ1-5,TRBV19,TGTGCCAGTAGTAGCGGGGATCAGCCCCAGCATTTT,CASSSGDQPQHF
TRBD1,.,TRBJ2-7,TRBV7-3,TGTGCCAGCAGCTATTCCGGGACAGGGCGTCGGGAGCAGTACTTC,CASSYSGTGRREQYF
TRBD2,.,TRBJ2-4,TRBV6-5,TGTGCCAGCCGGGGGGGAAACATTCAGTACTTC,CASRGGNIQYF
.,.,TRBJ2-2,TRBV7-3,TGTGCCAGCAGCTTAACGGGGGCGGACACCGGGGAGCTGTTTTTT,CASSLTGADTGELFF
.,.,TRBJ2-3,TRBV2,TGTGCCAGCAGCCCCCCTGGACGGGACACAGATACGCAGTATTTT,CASSPPGRDTDTQYF
TRBD1,.,TRBJ2-7,TRBV9,TGTGCCAGCAGCCCCGGACAGGGCGCGATCGAGCAGTACTTC,CASSPGQGAIEQYF
TRBD1,.,TRBJ1-2,TRBV29-1,TGCAGCGTTGAACCACTATGGACAGGGCAACGCGGCGGCTACACCTTC,CSVEPLWTGQRGGYTF